This TCR beta chain was captured by sequencing in a study of blood T cell repertoires in COVID-19. This clone was counted once. TCRdb's table, derived via immunoSEQ multiplex PCR, lists solely in-frame clones and lacks some. This table has 200,000 to 250,000 clones, over 75% appearing once. This CDR3 has 14 amino acids. J lost 4 bases, V lost 3 bases, and 3 bases had no gene match. Germline values: CDR1 SGHTS, CDR2 YDEGEE. This receptor was obtained from a woman aged 55-70 years who had recovered from COVID-19. The specimen sequenced was PBMCs or T cells enriched from blood (not recorded which). This chain links TRBV5-8 with TRBJ2-3; 9 positions agree with TRBD1. Here the CDR3 reads CASSYRQGADTQYF. DNA of the CDR3: TGTGCCAGCAGCTACCGACAGGGGGCAGATACGCAGTATTTT.